The entry below describes one T cell receptor beta chain. Its antigen is unidentified. It was with 60 Vbeta and 13 Jbeta primers that the PCR ran. Produced via immunoSEQ multiplex PCR; TCRdb's table is partial and in-frame only. This sample carries 100,000 to 150,000 clones, with around 2.7% going to the ten biggest clones. Germline V gene data show CDR1 as SGHKS and CDR2 as YYEKEE (reference sequence). The CDR3 length is 16 residues. Trimming cost V 4 bases and J 2 bases; bases outside gene matches: 6. The sample originates from a study of cytomegalovirus exposure and HLA in healthy donors. Notes on the study in general: Upon later analysis, TCR association rates were observed to vary by HLA locus, being highest for DRB1 and lowest for HLA-C.

The origin of this receptor is a man younger than 45 in good health and CMV-seronegative. The sample taken for sequencing was PBMCs. The V and J genes are TRBV5-5 and TRBJ2-5, with TRBD2 matching 12 bases. CDR3 in amino acids: CASSTRLAGVQETQYF. CDR3 bases: TGTGCCAGCAGCACCAGACTAGCGGGAGTTCAAGAGACCCAGTACTTC.